The clone carrying this T cell receptor (beta chain) was detected only once. As yet, its antigen is unknown. A 120-subject validation cohort, separate from the approximately 670-subject first cohort, supplied the donors. Using immunoSEQ multiplex PCR, the repertoire was profiled, and TCRdb retains in-frame clones only, with some absent. Here the sample spans over 200,000 clones, approximately 80% being singletons. Germline V gene data show CDR1 as MDHEN and CDR2 as SYDVKM. V was pared by 5 bases and J by 2 bases, with 7 bases of the junction left unmatched. The CDR3 has 15 residues. This entry is derived from a study of cytomegalovirus exposure and HLA in healthy donors. General study findings and limits: The study listed approximately 160 cytomegalovirus-associated TCR beta chains. According to a subsequent analysis, TCR clusters identified in the first cohort showed a tendency to co-occur across the approximately 120 validation repertoires.

Sequenced input: PBMCs. The receptor comes from a woman in her twenties or thirties in good health and CMV-seropositive. The chain links TRBV28 to TRBJ2-7, with 9 bases matching TRBD1. CDR3 DNA sequence: TGTGCCAGCAGTCAGCGGGACAGGGAGACCTACGAGCAGTACTTC. Its protein product is CASSQRDRETYEQYF.